The clone carrying this T cell receptor (beta chain) came up a few times. Its antigen is as yet unknown. As for time point: neoterminal ileum biopsy at postoperative endoscopy, about 6 months after surgery. These data are taken from a study of T cell repertoires in ileal Crohn's disease. Overall study results and limits: Endoscopy was done a median approximately 7 months after surgery. Sorted CD8 T cells held more high-frequency clones than CD4.

Germline V CDR1 and CDR2: SGHNT, YYREEE (reference sequence). Trimming left V 0 bases short and J 6 bases short, with 13 bases between. This CDR3 has 15 amino acids. Libraries were prepared by immunoSEQ multiplex PCR; TCRdb keeps only in-frame clonotypes and omits some of them. The sample carries 13,000 or so clones, 65% to 85% recorded once. The sequencing input was ileal tissue. The receptor was isolated from an adult with Crohn's disease. This sequence joins TRBV5-4 and TRBJ1-5; TRBD1 might be the D (6 bases). The CDR3 DNA is TGTGCCAGCAGCTTGGGACGGGGGGCCGGTCAGCCCCAGCATTTT. This sequence encodes CASSLGRGAGQPQHF.